This note documents a single T cell receptor beta chain sequence. It lacks a known antigen. Per-nucleotide qualities are absent, and no much larger clonotype sits a single base away. Inclusion was restricted to participants for whom at least one PBMC sample before ART initiation and at least two post-ART samples were available. All participants with HIV were treated in the United States of America. Before DNA extraction, cryopreserved samples containing about 0.9-10 million PBMC were thawed and washed. At the time of the earliest PBMC sample, participants with HIV were aged between roughly 20 and 54 years. Per participant, PBMC samples came from 1-4 timepoints prior to ART initiation and 2-8 timepoints following ART initiation, for a median of 7 samples. For every participant, serial HIV viral load, CD4+ T-cell count, ART history and demographic data were obtained. Genomic DNA was extracted from unsorted PBMC with a Qiagen kit on a QIAcube, with processing performed in batches of 12 samples.

CDR1 and CDR2 are read off the germline V gene (reference sequence) as LNHNV and YYDKDF. The CDR3, cysteine through phenylalanine, is 15 amino acids long. Of all the DNA, just the CDR3 is kept, 45 bases in frame from base 1. The trim is 0 bases for V and 8 bases for J, with a gap of 13 bases between the germline ends. The sample is drawn from a study of long-term antiretroviral therapy in people with HIV (dated by TCRdb to between 2020 and 2023). Describing the broader study: The earliest samples were collected roughly a decade before the 2015 WHO recommendation for immediate ART, at a time when ART was usually postponed until CD4 counts fell. A total of some 210 cryopreserved PBMC samples were contributed to the cohort by 30 adults with confirmed HIV infection, with samples collected serially over a mean of approximately six years (range 1-12). About 40% of the roughly 30 participants with HIV were female. No cross-contamination during QIAcube processing was seen in test extractions of a monoclonal T-cell line run alongside 30 to 35 polyclonal samples. This retrospective serial study examined whether starting ART and sustained HIV suppression were associated with changes in the composition and diversity of the TRB repertoire in peripheral blood. What the authors observed across the whole study: Starting ART was linked to a significant rise in TRB diversity, yet even after long-term ART the diversity remained significantly lower than in transplant donor controls. Owing to limited PBMC availability, only the TCR beta chain was sequenced, without alpha chain pairing. Because cell numbers in pre-ART samples were limited, unsorted PBMC were profiled instead of sorted CD4+ and CD8+ T cells. Compared with controls, HIV repertoires had narrower CDR3 length ranges, and the network structure pointed to an antigen-experienced repertoire that shifted only slightly toward naive after ART. The samples span the years 2004 to 2017, and the ART regimens used at that time may not be as effective as current regimens. The repertoire was dominated across all time points by expanded TRB clones identified before ART initiation, although this dominance was seen to fluctuate and to decrease in many PLHIV after ART. No data were available on ART adherence, viral resistance or therapy changes, limiting inferences about post-ART repertoire changes.

Sequencing of the TRB variable region was done with the immunoSEQ hsTCRB v3.0 assay at survey level resolution. The target sequencing depth for TRB was about 40,000-55,000 T-cell genomes per sample. Pooled TRB libraries were sequenced on an Illumina MiSeq with a v3 150-cycle kit. On the authors' methods: Analysis of repertoires was carried out in R inside a reproducible Nextflow workflow spanning QC, data transformation and analysis. LymphoSeq2, an R package for exploring AIRR-Seq data, was used to implement the custom analyses. Several samples that produced fewer than 5000 total TRB sequences were removed, so 150 to 200 HIV repertoires were analyzed. Among the 200 or so HIV repertoires that were kept, 59 were collected before ART initiation and 120 to 140 were collected after ART initiation. Repertoires were downsampled to 5000 TRB nucleotide sequences, and summary statistics were averaged over 100 downsampling iterations. TRB sequences were retained for analysis only if CDR3 regions of at least seven amino acids were present. Two measures captured diversity: a Shannon entropy-derived clonality score and the Gini coefficient. In the repertoire networks, any two of the top 5000 CDR3 amino acid sequences were connected whenever the two sequences differed by an edit distance of one. For TRB CDR3 amino acid sequences, antigen specificity groups and MHC restriction were predicted with GLIPH2. To flag known associations with CMV, EBV, HIV or tissue antigens, CDR3 amino acid sequences were compared against VDJdb and McPAS-TCR. Pre-ART, post-ART and control groups were compared with Wilcoxon signed-rank tests and Holm-Bonferroni correction. What TCRdb holds here is the immuneACCESS table cut down to in-frame rearrangements. Part of the clones is not present; checked against another copy, under half of the missing clones reflect an unresolved V gene, and the others are unexplained. Clone size and V and J calls were adopted from that table, with D and trimming inferred from the DNA. This sample lists about 18,000 clones; around 91% were detected once. Together, the top ten hold 8.5% to 10% of the sample.

The rearranged chain carries TRBV15 and TRBJ1-4; TRBD1 is perhaps the D gene, given 5 matching bases. The sequence was obtained from a man aged 50 or older with HIV. The sequencing used unsorted PBMCs, collected 3 years after starting antiretroviral therapy. The DNA sequence is given as TGTGCCACCAGCAGAGATGGGCAGTCAGGGGAAAAACTGTTTTTT. This encodes CATSRDGQSGEKLFF.